This entry concerns a single T cell receptor (beta chain). TCR beta CDR3 sequences were amplified from RNA transcripts. Researchers ran a first-round RT-PCR on the TCR CDR3 using the HTBI primer set. In TCRdb, the multiplex PCR reads were re-called with MiXCR into one record per CDR3 protein. The data hold more than 350,000 distinct CDR3 sequences, with around 15% observed a single time. This specimen comes from a study of T cells in Graves' hyperthyroidism and ophthalmopathy. The study excluded patients with uncontrolled infection, other autoimmune disease, pregnancy or lactation. The length of the CDR3 is 16 residues. Trimming shortened V by 0 bases and J by 5 bases, and 11 bases separated the two germline ends. Germline CDR1 and CDR2: KGHSH and LQKENI.

Input material: blood. This TCR derives from a woman in her fifties or sixties with Graves' ophthalmopathy. V and J are TRBV18 and TRBJ2-6; D could derive from TRBD1 or TRBD2 (5 bases each). The CDR3 DNA reads TGTGCCAGCTCACCACCGGGGGACGCCTGGGCCAACGTCCTGACTTTC. Translation: CASSPPGDAWANVLTF.